The 25 T cell receptor beta chains below come from one sample, sequenced in a study of shared clonotypes between healthy human individuals. Method: immunoSEQ multiplex PCR; TCRdb's copy keeps in-frame clones and lacks some. The table lists around 2.5 million clones, 93% of them singletons. The specimen sequenced was naive CD4+ T cells from PBMCs. Subset specified: CD45RA+ positively selected. These receptors originate from a man aged 18 to 29 in good health. Some clones in this sample may be carry-over from other donors' samples.

This chain uses TRBV29-1 with TRBJ1-2; perhaps TRBD1 as D (5 bases). The CDR3 runs 12 residues. Trimming took off 7 bases at V and 2 bases at J, with 11 bases between the two ends. The V gene's germline CDR1 is SQVTM and CDR2 ANQGSEA. CDR3 bases: TGCAGCGGATCCGGGGACAACTATGGCTACACCTTC. It codes for CSGSGDNYGYTF.

This clone has a single count. V and J are TRBV6-1 and TRBJ2-7; D remains ambiguous. Per germline, CDR1 MNHNS and CDR2 SASEGT. V shed 8 bases and J shed 0 bases, with 14 bases lying between them. This CDR3 is built from 14 residues. Here the CDR3 DNA reads TGTGCCAGCGGGCTGGGTTTCAGCTCCTACGAGCAGTACTTC. Translating it yields CASGLGFSSYEQYF.

This clone was recorded once. This CDR3 is also generated by other DNA sequences in the sample. The V and J genes are TRBV2 and TRBJ2-7, with 11 bases that match TRBD2. V gave up 4 bases and J gave up 0 bases; unmatched junction bases: 2. Germline-derived CDR1 and CDR2 are SNHLY and FYNNEI. CDR3 length: 15 amino acids. This CDR3 is CASSGLAGGSYEQYF. The DNA for the CDR3 is TGTGCCAGCAGTGGTCTAGCGGGAGGCTCCTACGAGCAGTACTTC.

The chain couples TRBV30 to TRBJ2-7, with 8 bases identical to TRBD2. Germline-derived CDR1 and CDR2 are GTSNPN and SVGIG (reference sequence). The CDR3 contains 12 residues. V shed 4 bases, J shed 3 bases, and the junction held 2 bases outside the gene matches. CDR3 loop: CAWTAGGYEQYF. The CDR3 bases are TGTGCCTGGACGGCGGGAGGCTACGAGCAGTACTTC. Full variable domain (remainder filled in from reference TRBV30 and TRBJ2-7): SQTIHQWPATLVQPVGSPLSLECTVEGTSNPNLYWYRQAAGRGLQLLFYSVGIGQISSEVPQNLSASRPQDRQFILSSKKLLLSDSGFYLCAWTAGGYEQYFGPGTRLTVT.

The chain is built from TRBV29-1 and TRBJ2-1; TRBD2 matches 9 bases. This CDR3 is 14 amino acids long. The germline V gene encodes CDR1 SQVTM and CDR2 ANQGSEA. V gave up 6 bases and J gave up 2 bases; unmatched junction bases: 5. CDR3 nucleotides: TGCAGCGTCGGGGGACTAGCCACCTACAATGAGCAGTTCTTC. Protein sequence: CSVGGLATYNEQFF.

The chain recombines TRBV5-1 with TRBJ1-1; weak D call: TRBD1 (6 bases). V gave up 4 bases and J gave up 6 bases, with 25 bases separating them. The germline V gene encodes CDR1 SGHRS and CDR2 YFSETQ. CDR3 length: 17 amino acids. CDR3: CASSPQILGGGVAEAFF. The CDR3 nucleotides read TGCGCCAGCAGCCCCCAGATTTTAGGAGGGGGGGTCGCTGAAGCTTTCTTT.

The rearrangement uses TRBV28 and TRBJ2-5; tentative D call: TRBD2 (5 bases). The V gene lost 2 bases and the J gene lost 5 bases, with 15 bases spanning the gap. This CDR3 has 15 residues. Germline CDR1 reads MDHEN; CDR2 reads SYDVKM. CDR3 protein: CASSLTRPGRETQYF. The CDR3 DNA is TGTGCCAGCAGTTTAACTAGGCCGGGCAGGGAGACCCAGTACTTC. Looking up the rest from reference TRBV28 and TRBJ2-5 gives the full variable domain: DVKVTQSSRYLVKRTGEKVFLECVQDMDHENMFWYRQDPGLGLRLIYFSYDVKMKEKGDIPEGYSVSREKKERFSLILESASTNQTSMYLCASSLTRPGRETQYFGPGTRLLVL.

The J gene is TRBJ1-4, the V gene TRBV28; D not resolved. Germline V gene data show CDR1 as MDHEN and CDR2 as SYDVKM. The V end was cut by 7 bases, the J end by 4 bases, with 19 bases between. CDR3 size: 16 residues. The CDR3 DNA follows: TGTGCCAGCACCTACGCGAGACCGACCGGTAATGAAAAACTGTTTTTT. It yields the protein CASTYARPTGNEKLFF.

The chain is built from TRBV11-2 and TRBJ2-2, with 7 positions matching TRBD2. The CDR3 totals 19 residues. CDR1 SGHAT and CDR2 FQNNGV come from the germline V gene. The J segment lost 4 bases and the V segment lost 3 bases, leaving 17 bases of the junction unmatched. CDR3 sequence reads: CASSFGDYQPTTSTGELFF. The DNA of the CDR3 is TGTGCCAGCAGCTTTGGGGACTACCAACCTACTACTTCCACCGGGGAGCTGTTTTTT.

V gene TRBV6-6 combines with J gene TRBJ1-1, with D unresolved. V shed 6 bases and J shed 1 base, with 9 bases lying between them. This CDR3 comprises 13 residues. Germline loops: CDR1 MNHNY, CDR2 SVGAGI (reference sequence). The CDR3 loop is CASRIRENTEAFF. In DNA form, the CDR3 reads TGTGCCAGCAGGATAAGAGAGAACACTGAAGCTTTCTTT.

J is TRBJ2-3 and V is TRBV4-3, with a possible D match to TRBD2 (7 bases). Germline V lookup: CDR1 LGHNA, CDR2 YSLEER. V lost 5 bases and J lost 0, with 12 bases in between. The CDR3 sequence is 15 residues long. CDR3 in DNA: TGCGCCAGCAGCACAGGGAGGGGAAGCACAGATACGCAGTATTTT. As protein: CASSTGRGSTDTQYF.

A single count supports this clone. The genes are TRBV27 and TRBJ2-7; 10 bases are a match to TRBD2. Germline CDR1 reads MNHEY; CDR2 reads SMNVEV (reference sequence). Trimming cost V 6 bases and J 7 bases; bases outside gene matches: 15. CDR3 length: 16 amino acids. CDR3 residues: CASRSPGSSGSPEQYF. The CDR3 bases are TGTGCCAGCAGATCCCCGGGTTCTAGCGGGAGCCCAGAGCAGTACTTC.

J is TRBJ2-1 and V is TRBV5-1, with 10 bases matching TRBD2. The V segment lost 6 bases and the J segment 2 bases; nucleotides outside the gene matches: 8. Germline V gene lookup returns CDR1 SGHRS and CDR2 YFSETQ. CDR3 length: 16 residues. The chain's CDR3 is CASMASGSGTYNEQFF. CDR3 in DNA: TGCGCCAGCATGGCTAGCGGGAGTGGCACCTACAATGAGCAGTTCTTC.

This chain joins TRBV6-5 and TRBJ1-1, with 7 bases aligning to TRBD1. The CDR3 has 14 residues. The ends lost 6 bases at V and 1 base at J; junction bases unmatched: 5. In germline, CDR1 is MNHEY, CDR2 SVGAGI. The CDR3 coding sequence is TGTGCCAGCAGGGGCAGGGGGGAGAACACTGAAGCTTTCTTT. Translated: CASRGRGENTEAFF.

This sequence joins TRBV21-1 and TRBJ1-1. TRBV21-1 is assigned pseudogene status. CDR3 length equals 16 residues. The CDR3 spells CASSKGRGVENTEAFF. The CDR3 coding sequence is TGTGCCAGCAGCAAAGGGCGGGGCGTAGAGAACACTGAAGCTTTCTTT.

This clone was detected only once. This chain joins TRBV2 and TRBJ2-3, with TRBD2 matching 13 bases. The CDR3 has 16 residues. Per the germline V gene, CDR1 is SNHLY and CDR2 is FYNNEI. The junction had 4 bases not matched to a gene; V was cut back by 6 bases and J by 1 base. CDR3 amino acids: CASRVGLAGGTDTQYF. CDR3 coding DNA: TGTGCCAGCAGGGTTGGACTAGCGGGAGGCACAGATACGCAGTATTTT.

As for this clone: The conserved phenylalanine or tryptophan is not found at the CDR3 terminus, so this likely reflects a read error. The DNA is left out, because the CDR3 cannot be placed on it with certainty; the CDR3 is given as TCRdb lists it. This sequence joins TRBV29-1 and TRBJ1-2; the D segment call TRBD1 is taken from the table without a DNA check. The CDR3 is 13 amino acids in total, end residues counted. Germline CDR1 reads SQVTM; CDR2 reads ANQGSEA. CDR3: CSVVKADRGRTYT.

The chain has TRBV29-1 and TRBJ2-3, with 14 nucleotides matching TRBD2. Trimming removed 5 bases from V and 4 bases from J; junction bases left unmatched: 8. Germline V gives CDR1 SQVTM, CDR2 ANQGSEA. The CDR3 sequence is 16 residues long. The DNA of the CDR3 is TGCAGCGTTCCTGGGACTAGCGGGAGAGGACCAGATACGCAGTATTTT. Protein product: CSVPGTSGRGPDTQYF.

V usage is TRBV5-5 and J usage is TRBJ1-5, with 7 bases fitting TRBD1. The CDR3 has 14 amino acids. The V gene's germline CDR1 is SGHKS and CDR2 YYEKEE (reference sequence). Trimming cost V 7 bases and J 3 bases; bases outside gene matches: 7. In DNA, the CDR3 is TGTGCCAGCGCCTCAGACAGGGCCAATCAGCCCCAGCATTTT. Its translation is CASASDRANQPQHF.

The CDR3 coding sequence is TGTGCCAGCAGCTCGGGGGCAGGAGGTGAAAAACTGTTTTTT. It specifies CASSSGAGGEKLFF. V usage is TRBV28 and J usage is TRBJ1-4; a weak D match, TRBD1 (6 bases). V lost 6 bases and J lost 7, with 15 bases in between. Germline V gene lookup returns CDR1 MDHEN and CDR2 SYDVKM. The CDR3 spans 14 residues.

This chain connects TRBV5-4 to TRBJ2-7, with D hard to call. The CDR3 is 15 amino acids. V was cut by 0 bases and J by 3 bases, with 13 bases left in between. Germline V gene lookup returns CDR1 SGHNT and CDR2 YYREEE (reference sequence). CDR3 DNA: TGTGCCAGCAGCTTGGGGGCTCGTGGCCTCTACGAGCAGTACTTC. This translates into CASSLGARGLYEQYF. Variable domain in full (rest from reference TRBV5-4 and TRBJ2-7): ETGVTQSPTHLIKTRGQQVTLRCSSQSGHNTVSWYQQALGQGPQFIFQYYREEENGRGNFPPRFSGLQFPNYSSELNVNALELDDSALYLCASSLGARGLYEQYFGPGTRLTVT.

The genes are TRBV5-8 and TRBJ2-1, with 11 bases aligning to TRBD2. The V gene end was trimmed by 4 bases and the J gene end by 9 bases; junction bases not matched to a gene: 12. The CDR3 is 16 residues long. The germline V gene encodes CDR1 SGHTS and CDR2 YDEGEE. CDR3 DNA sequence: TGTGCCAGCAGCCCGCAAACTAGCGGGAGTGTGGGTGAGCAGTTCTTC. Protein sequence: CASSPQTSGSVGEQFF.

The V call is TRBV4-1, the J call TRBJ1-2; D uncertain. The V gene lost 1 base and the J gene lost 1 base, with 16 bases spanning the gap. The CDR3 is 17 amino acids. The germline V gene encodes CDR1 MGHRA and CDR2 YSYEKL. CDR3 protein: CASSQAMMGSGNYGYTF. CDR3 DNA: TGCGCCAGCAGCCAAGCAATGATGGGCTCGGGTAACTATGGCTACACCTTC.

The V and J genes are TRBV25-1 and TRBJ2-5; D call uncertain. V was pared by 3 bases and J by 4 bases, with 9 bases between. Germline V gives CDR1 MGHDK, CDR2 SYGVNS. The CDR3 extends over 13 amino acids. This CDR3 reads CASSDSQRETQYF. Here the CDR3 DNA reads TGTGCCAGCAGTGATAGCCAAAGAGAGACCCAGTACTTC.

V and J are TRBV5-1 and TRBJ1-1, with unresolved D. V was trimmed by 3 bases and J by 1 base, leaving 7 bases between them. The V gene's germline CDR1 is SGHRS and CDR2 YFSETQ. The CDR3 totals 13 residues. The DNA of the CDR3 is TGCGCCAGCAGCTCCGTTTCGAACACTGAAGCTTTCTTT. This codes for CASSSVSNTEAFF. Variable domain in full (rest from reference TRBV5-1 and TRBJ1-1): KAGVTQTPRYLIKTRGQQVTLSCSPISGHRSVSWYQQTPGQGLQFLFEYFSETQRNKGNFPGRFSGRQFSNSRSEMNVSTLELGDSALYLCASSSVSNTEAFFGQGTRLTVV.